A single T cell receptor (beta chain) is shown here with its context. The target antigen is unknown. This record belongs to a study of lymphopenia after photon versus proton radiotherapy. V lost 1 base, J lost 11 bases, and 5 bases stayed unmatched. From germline, CDR1 is SGHVS and CDR2 FNYEAQ. This CDR3 is 14 amino acids long. The data were produced by immunoSEQ multiplex PCR, yet TCRdb's version contains in-frame clones alone and is incomplete. The sample yields 39,000 or so clones, roughly nine tenths seen once. Study-wide results and caveats: Survival link was tested only in deceased patients; proton benefit remains a possibility. A bigger post-nadir fall in TCR diversity correlated inversely with survival time in deceased patients.

The TCR was taken from a man aged 55 to 70 with cholangiocarcinoma. The sample was peripheral blood, taken from a patient treated with photon-based radiotherapy. The chain combines TRBV7-6 with TRBJ1-6, with 7 nucleotides matching TRBD1. The CDR3 DNA follows: TGTGCCAGCAGCTTAGAACAGGGGATGGCACCCCTCCACTTT. Protein sequence: CASSLEQGMAPLHF.